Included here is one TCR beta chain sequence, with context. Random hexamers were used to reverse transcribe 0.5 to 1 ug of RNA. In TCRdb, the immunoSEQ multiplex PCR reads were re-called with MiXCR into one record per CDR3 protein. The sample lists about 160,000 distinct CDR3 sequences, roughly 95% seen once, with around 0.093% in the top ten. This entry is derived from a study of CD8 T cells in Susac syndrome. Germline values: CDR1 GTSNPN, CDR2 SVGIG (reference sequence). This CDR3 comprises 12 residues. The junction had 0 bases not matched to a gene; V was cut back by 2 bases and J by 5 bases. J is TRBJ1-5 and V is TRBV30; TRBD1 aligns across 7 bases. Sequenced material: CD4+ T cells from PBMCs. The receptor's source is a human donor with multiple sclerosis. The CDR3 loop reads CAWSTGDQPQHF. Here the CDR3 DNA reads TGTGCCTGGAGTACAGGGGATCAGCCCCAGCATTTT.